This is a list of T cell receptor beta chains from one sample in a study of OX40 agonist ivuxolimab in advanced cancers. The repertoire was sequenced with immunoSEQ multiplex PCR; TCRdb's copy has only in-frame clones and lacks some. The sample includes some 70,000 clones, roughly 87% of them seen just once. Sequences were derived from CD4+ or CD8+ T cells sorted from blood, sampled in a trial of the OX40 agonist ivuxolimab. All receptors derive from an adult with an advanced solid tumor such as melanoma, head and neck, liver or kidney cancer. Each CDR3 is given without its conserved first and last residue.

>13|TRBV4-2|TRBJ2-7
ASSQAKGRDLEQY
>13|TRBV25-1|TRBJ1-6
ASSESHRAGSPLH
>12|TRBV27|TRBJ1-3
ASSQGTYGNTIY
>11|TRBV11-2|TRBJ2-5
ASSLVHSETQY
>10|TRBV6-5|TRBJ1-2
ASSYEGLGYT
>12|TRBV5-4|TRBJ1-1
ASKAWGPATEAF
>9|TRBV5-6|TRBJ2-3
ASSLRDTQY
>15|TRBV7-9|TRBJ2-7
ASSLGGQNRSSYEQY
>12|TRBV27|TRBJ1-1
ASSLSGGITEAF
>12|TRBV7-7|TRBJ2-2
ASSPGGRTGELF
>12|TRBV5-1|TRBJ1-2
ASSPGTARTGYT
>15|TRBV6-1|TRBJ2-7
ASSGDRFGLGVYEQY
>14|TRBV6-5|TRBJ2-1
ASSSGAAGASNEQF
>11|TRBV10-1|TRBJ2-7
ASSDRLTYEQY
>13|TRBV7-9|TRBJ1-4
ASSQPGPTNEKLF
>14|TRBV6-4|TRBJ2-1
ASSESAGGNIYEQF
>17|TRBV11-1|TRBJ2-4
ASSLESGQSLLTKNIQY
>13|TRBV29-1|TRBJ2-7
SVAGTSGARYEQY
>13|TRBV10-1|TRBJ2-3
ASSGASGGTDTQY
>11|TRBV2|TRBJ1-2
ASSERGDYGYT
>13|TRBV10-3|TRBJ2-1
AISLTSGGYNEQF
>14|TRBV5-1|TRBJ2-1
ASSPLAGETYNEQF
>14|TRBV30|TRBJ1-6
AWSSRGQAYNSPLH
>10|TRBV19|TRBJ1-2
ASTRARYGYT
>11|TRBV2|TRBJ1-6
ASIGQVVSPLH
>9|TRBV10-1|TRBJ1-1
PTAATTEAF
>11|TRBV6-6|TRBJ1-5
ASRPYLGGSQH
>13|TRBV6-1|TRBJ2-1
ASSDRAGITNEQF
>12|TRBV7-8|TRBJ1-2
ASSLLSRDYGYT
>13|TRBV5-1|TRBJ2-1
ASSSGTRKGDEQF
>14|TRBV9|TRBJ1-3
ASSVKARSPGNTIY
>13|TRBV7-9|TRBJ2-7
ASSIGGGLAYEQY
>13|TRBV6-6|TRBJ2-7
ASSQRTGTTYEQY
>13|TRBV2|TRBJ2-1
ASSELESSYNEQF
>15|TRBV27|TRBJ2-2
ASSLSAGQGSTGELF
>13|TRBV19|TRBJ1-6
ASSPGTGGNSPLH
>11|TRBV6-5|TRBJ1-1
ASRRTRPTEAF
>12|TRBV6-5|TRBJ1-6
ASSRVVYNSPLH
>12|TRBV7-9|TRBJ2-2
ASRDRDFAGELF
>12|TRBV6-1|TRBJ1-2
ASSETNRGYGYT
>15|TRBV19|TRBJ2-6
ASTGRGRYSGANVLT
>12|TRBV19|TRBJ1-5
ASSRTGSNQPQH
>10|TRBV19|TRBJ1-3
ASRSSGNTIY
>12|TRBV30|TRBJ2-3
AWAGLASTDTQY
>11|TRBV6-5|TRBJ1-1
ASRSLPSPEAF
>12|TRBV5-6|TRBJ1-6
ASSLWRNNSPLH
>14|TRBV7-6|TRBJ2-1
ASSRTSGGAHNEQF
>11|TRBV2|TRBJ2-1
ASSEGGYNEQF
>11|TRBV27|TRBJ2-7
ASSKTWGYEQY
>14|TRBV10-1|TRBJ1-3
ATSRGQGFSGNTIY
>10|TRBV5-1|TRBJ2-7
ASRQGAYEQY
>11|TRBV30|TRBJ1-1
AWSADRNTEAF